The 5 T cell receptor beta chains in this list originate from one sample, sequenced in a study of tumor and adjacent non-tumor tissue in lung cancer (dated by TCRdb to between 2017 and 2018). RNA was isolated from bulk unsorted tissue, and RNA quality was assessed with a NanoDrop ND-1000 and an Agilent 2100. For the normal lung samples, distant non-tumor tissue was collected more than 3 cm away from the tumor edge. Library generation was performed with multiplex PCR. The run used an Illumina HiSeq 2500. TCRbeta libraries were constructed through three rounds of nested PCR with primers (Table S4) according to protocols adapted from ARM-PCR. In TCRdb, the public reads were trimmed at Q25 with fastp and aligned with MiXCR, with productive beta chains retained. Entries are consolidated by CDR3 protein sequence, retaining the most common genes and DNA. Across this sample there are almost 75,000 distinct CDR3 sequences, with approximately 71% seen only once. The ten largest clonotypes hold about a quarter of the sample.

The sample taken for sequencing was distant non-tumor lung tissue. All receptors come from a woman in her fifties or sixties with non-small cell lung cancer.

In this sample, this clonotype turned up once. One end of the junction is discordant with germline, which a read error may explain. The genes are TRBV4-1 and TRBJ2-1, with 8 bases matching TRBD2. This CDR3 is 15 amino acids long. Germline V lookup: CDR1 MGHRA, CDR2 YSYEKL. In DNA form, the CDR3 reads TGCGCCAGCAGTCAAGCGACTAGCGATTACAATGAGCGGTTCTTC. Protein product: CASSQATSDYNERFF.

The V and J genes are TRBV11-2 and TRBJ2-1; 16 nucleotides match TRBD2. Germline trimming cut 5 bases from V and 8 bases from J; bases unmatched to any gene: 9. Germline V gene data show CDR1 as SGHAT and CDR2 as FQNNGV. CDR3 length equals 17 residues. CDR3 loop: CASSDMGLAGGFYEQFF. CDR3 sequence (DNA): TGTGCCAGCAGCGACATGGGACTAGCGGGAGGGTTCTATGAGCAGTTCTTC.

In its sample, this clonotype was seen a few times. Relative to the germline gene, one junction end is altered; a read error may explain this. This chain connects TRBV29-1 to TRBJ1-2; D gene unclear. This CDR3 spans 12 amino acids. CDR1 and CDR2 from the germline V gene are SQVTM and ANQGSEA. In DNA, the CDR3 is TGTAGCGTCGATGACATCAAATATGGCTACACCTTC. Its translation is CSVDDIKYGYTF.

Remarks on this clonotype: With a much larger clone just one base away, this may be a read error. The CDR3 does not end in the conserved phenylalanine or tryptophan, so this is likely a read error. The V and J genes are TRBV20-1 and TRBJ2-1; 7 bases match TRBD2. Germline trimming cut 2 bases from V and 4 bases from J; bases unmatched to any gene: 8. This CDR3 has 15 residues. Germline values: CDR1 DFQATT, CDR2 SNEGSKA (reference sequence). The CDR3 reads CSARLPGRVYNEQFL. The CDR3 DNA follows: TGCAGTGCTAGACTTCCGGGGAGGGTTTACAATGAGCAGTTCTTA.

In this sample, this clonotype turned up many times. The CDR3 sequence: CASSLQTGSPLHF. In DNA, the CDR3 is TGTGCCAGCAGCCTCCAGACGGGTTCACCCCTCCACTTT. The chain is built from TRBV14 and TRBJ1-6, with D unresolved. This CDR3 is built from 13 residues. The germline V and J ends were trimmed by 4 bases and 9 bases, with 10 bases remaining between them. In germline, CDR1 is SGHDN, CDR2 FVKESK.